This TCR beta chain was sequenced for a study of blood T cell repertoires in COVID-19. The overall study: T cells, B-cell-depleted T cells, or PBMCs supplied cDNA or gDNA.

V dropped 0 bases and J dropped 0 bases, with 8 bases sitting between them. Per germline, CDR1 KGHDR and CDR2 SFDVKD. CDR3 size: 15 residues. The assay was immunoSEQ multiplex PCR, and TCRdb's table has in-frame clones only and misses some. The sample carries 20,000 to 25,000 clones, about 91% recorded once. This TCR was sampled from a man between 70 and 80 years old with active COVID-19. The chain uses TRBV24-1 and TRBJ2-7; D gene uncertain. The sequencing input was peripheral blood. This chain's CDR3 is CATSDLQQSSYEQYF. The CDR3 nucleotides are TGTGCCACCAGTGATTTGCAACAGAGCTCCTACGAGCAGTACTTC.